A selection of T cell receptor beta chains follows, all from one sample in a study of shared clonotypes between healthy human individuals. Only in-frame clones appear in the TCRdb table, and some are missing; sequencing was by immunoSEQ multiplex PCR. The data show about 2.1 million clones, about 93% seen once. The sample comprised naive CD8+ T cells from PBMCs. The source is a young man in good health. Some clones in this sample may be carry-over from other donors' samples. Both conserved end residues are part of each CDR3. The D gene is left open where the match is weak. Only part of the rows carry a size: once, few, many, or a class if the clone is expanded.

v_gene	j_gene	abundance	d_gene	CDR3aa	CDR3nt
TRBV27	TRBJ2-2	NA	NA	CASSSSTGTGRSGRTGELFF	TGTGCCAGCAGTTCCAGTACCGGGACAGGGCGTAGCGGGAGGACCGGGGAGCTGTTTTTT
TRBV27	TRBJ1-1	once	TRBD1	CASSLLAGGTEAFF	TGTGCCAGCAGTTTATTAGCAGGGGGGACTGAAGCTTTCTTT
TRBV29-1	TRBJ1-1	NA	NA	CSVVDRLPNTEAFF	TGCAGCGTTGTCGACAGGTTACCGAACACTGAAGCTTTCTTT
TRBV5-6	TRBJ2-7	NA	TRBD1	CASRNRGSYEQYF	TGTGCCAGCAGGAACAGGGGGAGCTACGAGCAGTACTTC
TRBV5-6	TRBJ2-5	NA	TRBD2	CASSRLAEETQYF	TGTGCCAGCAGCCGACTAGCAGAAGAGACCCAGTACTTC
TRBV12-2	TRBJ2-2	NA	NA	CASRHKTTGELFF	TGTGCAAGTCGCCACAAGACCACCGGGGAGCTGTTTTTT
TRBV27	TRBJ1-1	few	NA	CASSQGSEAFF	TGTGCCAGCAGTCAAGGGTCTGAAGCTTTCTTT
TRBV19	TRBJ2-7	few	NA	CASRSGGEQYF	TGTGCCAGTAGGAGTGGAGGGGAGCAGTACTTC
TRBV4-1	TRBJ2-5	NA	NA	CASSQGRRYQETQYF	TGCGCCAGCAGCCAGGGCAGGCGCTACCAAGAGACCCAGTACTTC
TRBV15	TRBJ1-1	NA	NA	CATRGTLMNTEAFF	TGTGCCACCAGAGGGACGTTGATGAACACTGAAGCTTTCTTT
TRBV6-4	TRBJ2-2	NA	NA	CASSESQGSAGELFF	TGTGCCAGCAGTGAAAGTCAGGGGTCGGCCGGGGAGCTGTTTTTT
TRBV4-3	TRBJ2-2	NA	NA	CASSPKTRTSGELFF	TGCGCCAGCAGCCCCAAGACCCGAACGTCCGGGGAGCTGTTTTTT
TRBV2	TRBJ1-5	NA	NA	CASSEGGYRNQPQHF	TGTGCCAGCAGTGAGGGGGGGTATCGCAATCAGCCCCAGCATTTT
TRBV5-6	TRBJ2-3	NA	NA	CASSLGVFHPSDTQYF	TGTGCCAGCAGCTTGGGGGTATTCCACCCTTCAGATACGCAGTATTTT
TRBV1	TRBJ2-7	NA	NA	CTSSQADRVSDYEQYF	TGCACCAGCAGCCAAGCCGACAGGGTGAGCGACTACGAGCAGTACTTC
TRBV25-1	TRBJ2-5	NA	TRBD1	CASSEGQGAMETQYF	TGTGCCAGCAGTGAAGGCCAGGGGGCGATGGAGACCCAGTACTTC
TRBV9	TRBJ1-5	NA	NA	CASSVGTGNQPQHF	TGTGCCAGCAGCGTAGGTACGGGGAATCAGCCCCAGCATTTT
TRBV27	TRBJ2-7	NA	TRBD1	CASSLSLGDRGHEQYF	TGTGCCAGCAGTTTATCGTTAGGTGACAGGGGTCACGAGCAGTACTTC
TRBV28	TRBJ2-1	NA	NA	CASSNPPASLVAEQFF	TGTGCCAGCAGTAACCCCCCGGCTAGTTTGGTTGCTGAGCAGTTCTTC
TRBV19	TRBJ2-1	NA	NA	CASRWAASYNEQFF	TGTGCCAGCAGGTGGGCAGCTTCATACAATGAGCAGTTCTTC
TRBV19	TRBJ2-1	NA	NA	CASSQSSYNEQFF	TGTGCCAGTAGTCAGAGCTCCTACAATGAGCAGTTCTTC
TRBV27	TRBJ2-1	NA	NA	CASSRKGPYNEQFF	TGTGCCAGCAGTCGTAAGGGGCCCTACAATGAGCAGTTCTTC
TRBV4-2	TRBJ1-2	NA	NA	CASSQDHRRVYGYTF	TGTGCCAGCAGCCAAGATCATCGCAGGGTTTATGGCTACACCTTC
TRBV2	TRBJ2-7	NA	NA	CALHGVAASSYEQYF	TGTGCCCTCCATGGGGTAGCGGCCAGCTCCTACGAGCAGTACTTC
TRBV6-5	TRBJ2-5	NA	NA	CASSYGTEAETQYF	TGTGCCAGCAGTTATGGGACCGAGGCAGAGACCCAGTACTTC
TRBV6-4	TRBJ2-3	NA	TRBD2	CASSLSGTSTDTQYF	TGTGCCAGCAGCTTGAGCGGGACCAGCACAGATACGCAGTATTTT
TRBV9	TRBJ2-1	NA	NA	CASSVVVGPDEQFF	TGTGCCAGCAGCGTAGTAGTCGGCCCGGACGAGCAGTTCTTC
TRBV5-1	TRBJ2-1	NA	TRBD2	CASSLSSGRYNEQFF	TGCGCCAGCAGCTTATCTAGCGGGAGGTACAATGAGCAGTTCTTC
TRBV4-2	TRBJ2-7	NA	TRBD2	CASSQDWGGSYEQYF	TGTGCCAGCAGCCAAGATTGGGGGGGCTCCTACGAGCAGTACTTC
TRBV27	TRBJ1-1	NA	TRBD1	CASSYNTGGLNTEAFF	TGTGCCAGCAGTTACAACACAGGGGGCTTGAACACTGAAGCTTTCTTT
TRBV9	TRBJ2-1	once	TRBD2	CASSGGAGGHYNEQFF	TGTGCCAGCAGCGGTGGAGCGGGAGGGCACTACAATGAGCAGTTCTTC
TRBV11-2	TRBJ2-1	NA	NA	CASSLEADYNEQFF	TGTGCCAGCAGCTTAGAGGCGGACTACAATGAGCAGTTCTTC
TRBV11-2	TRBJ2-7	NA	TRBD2	CASSLSGLGYEQYF	TGTGCCAGCAGCTTATCGGGACTAGGCTACGAGCAGTACTTC
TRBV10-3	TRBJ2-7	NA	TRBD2	CAIKLADTYEQYF	TGTGCCATCAAACTAGCGGATACCTACGAGCAGTACTTC
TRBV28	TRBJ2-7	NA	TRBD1	CASVGTGWHEQYF	TGTGCCAGCGTTGGGACAGGGTGGCACGAGCAGTACTTC
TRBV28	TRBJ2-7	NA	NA	CASSWGDYEQYF	TGTGCCAGCAGTTGGGGGGACTACGAGCAGTACTTC
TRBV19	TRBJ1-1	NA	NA	CASSISTNTEAFF	TGTGCCAGTAGTATTTCTACGAACACTGAAGCTTTCTTT
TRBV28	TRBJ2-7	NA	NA	CASSIGRTYEQYF	TGTGCCAGCAGTATCGGACGGACCTACGAGCAGTACTTC
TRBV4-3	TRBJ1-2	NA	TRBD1	CASSQGLWAGGYGYTF	TGCGCCAGCAGCCAAGGGCTTTGGGCAGGGGGCTATGGCTACACCTTC
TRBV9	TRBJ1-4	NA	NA	CASGGATNEKLFF	TGTGCCAGCGGTGGGGCAACTAATGAAAAACTGTTTTTT
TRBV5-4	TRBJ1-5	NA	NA	CASSLGLVTVCPQHF	TGTGCCAGCAGCTTGGGTCTGGTAACGGTCTGTCCCCAGCATTTT
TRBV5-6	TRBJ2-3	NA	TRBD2	CASTGRGWPQNTQYF	TGTGCCAGCACTGGGAGGGGATGGCCGCAAAATACGCAGTATTTT
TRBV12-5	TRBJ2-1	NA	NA	CASGPSDSGLDEQFF	TGTGCTAGTGGTCCATCGGACAGCGGGCTGGATGAGCAGTTCTTC
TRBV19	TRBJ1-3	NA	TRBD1	CASRQQGESGNTIYF	TGTGCCAGTAGGCAACAGGGGGAATCTGGAAACACCATATATTTT
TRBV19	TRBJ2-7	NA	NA	CASSMRVGEQYF	TGTGCCAGTAGTATGAGGGTAGGCGAGCAGTACTTC
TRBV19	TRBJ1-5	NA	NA	CASSPDSGDQPQHF	TGTGCCAGTAGTCCGGACAGTGGCGATCAGCCCCAGCATTTT
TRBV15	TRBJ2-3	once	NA	CATSRGGSYTDTQYF	TGTGCCACCAGCAGAGGGGGCAGTTACACAGATACGCAGTATTTT
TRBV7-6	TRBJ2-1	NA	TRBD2	CASSPRLAGAREQFF	TGTGCCAGCAGCCCTAGACTAGCGGGAGCTCGCGAGCAGTTCTTC
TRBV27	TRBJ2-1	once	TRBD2	CASNIGTSVSYNEQFF	TGTGCCAGCAATATAGGAACTAGCGTCTCCTACAATGAGCAGTTCTTC
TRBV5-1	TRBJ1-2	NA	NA	CASSSAGRAGDYGYTF	TGCGCCAGCAGCTCGGCAGGCCGTGCAGGGGACTATGGCTACACCTTC
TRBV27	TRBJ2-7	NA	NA	CASSLSPGASDHEQYF	TGTGCCAGCAGTCTATCCCCCGGGGCTAGCGACCACGAGCAGTACTTC
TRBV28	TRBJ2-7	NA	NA	CASSFHGSSYEQYF	TGTGCCAGCAGTTTCCACGGGAGCTCCTACGAGCAGTACTTC
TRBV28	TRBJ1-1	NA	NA	CASSSGRTNRLGTEAFF	TGTGCCAGCAGCTCGGGTCGGACTAATAGGCTGGGCACTGAAGCTTTCTTT
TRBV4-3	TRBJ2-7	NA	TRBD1	CASSQGSGGLSYEQYF	TGCGCCAGCAGCCAAGGTTCAGGGGGCCTCTCCTACGAGCAGTACTTC
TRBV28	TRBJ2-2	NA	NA	CASSLTAANTGELFF	TGTGCCAGCAGTTTAACAGCAGCGAACACCGGGGAGCTGTTTTTT
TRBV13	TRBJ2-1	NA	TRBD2	CASSLRGETSGTHEQFF	TGTGCCAGCAGCTTAAGAGGGGAGACTAGCGGTACCCATGAGCAGTTCTTC
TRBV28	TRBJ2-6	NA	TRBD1	CASSLGDSLSGANVLTF	TGTGCCAGCAGTTTGGGGGACAGTCTCTCTGGGGCCAACGTCCTGACTTTC
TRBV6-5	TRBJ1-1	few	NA	CASSPNIVNTEAFF	TGTGCCAGCAGCCCTAACATCGTCAACACTGAAGCTTTCTTT
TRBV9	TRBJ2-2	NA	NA	CASSVGNTGELFF	TGTGCCAGCAGCGTCGGGAACACCGGGGAGCTGTTTTTT
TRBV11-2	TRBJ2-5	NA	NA	CASSLQQAYQETQYF	TGTGCCAGCAGCTTACAACAGGCGTACCAAGAGACCCAGTACTTC